This T cell receptor beta chain was sequenced for a study of PD-1 blockade in classical Hodgkin lymphoma. Whole-study findings and limits: Newly diagnosed patients were reported to start with lower TCR diversity than healthy donors.

Germline V gives CDR1 SGHAT, CDR2 FQNNGV. This CDR3 contains 15 residues. Trimming took 5 bases from V and 2 from J, leaving 13 bases between them. This clone showed up just a few times. Its specificity is unknown. The method was immunoSEQ multiplex PCR; TCRdb's version includes in-frame clones alone and lacks a portion of them. Among about 24,000 clones listed, around 90% were seen once. Time point defined: newly diagnosed, previously untreated cHL patient sample. Thawed PBMCs were the source of CD4+ T cells, purified by magnetic negative selection. The clonotype originates from a human donor with classical Hodgkin lymphoma. The chain joins TRBV11-2 to TRBJ1-3; D gene unclear. The sequencing input was CD4+ T cells from blood. The CDR3 sequence: CASSTRERPGNTIYF. The CDR3 nucleotides read TGTGCCAGCAGCACTAGGGAGCGGCCTGGAAACACCATATATTTT.